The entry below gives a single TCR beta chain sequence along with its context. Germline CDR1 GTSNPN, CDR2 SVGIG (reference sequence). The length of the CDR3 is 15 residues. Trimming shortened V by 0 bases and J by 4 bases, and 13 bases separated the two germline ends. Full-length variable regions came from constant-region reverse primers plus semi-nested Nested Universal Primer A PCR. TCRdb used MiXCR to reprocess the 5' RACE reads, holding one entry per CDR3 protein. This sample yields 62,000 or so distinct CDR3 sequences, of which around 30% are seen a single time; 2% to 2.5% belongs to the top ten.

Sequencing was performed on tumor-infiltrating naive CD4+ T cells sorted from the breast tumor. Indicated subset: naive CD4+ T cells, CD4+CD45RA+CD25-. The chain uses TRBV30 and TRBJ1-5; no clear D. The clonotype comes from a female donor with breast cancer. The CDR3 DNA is TGTGCCTGGAGTGTAGTGGGTGCCCGAAATCAGCCCCAGCATTTT. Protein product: CAWSVVGARNQPQHF.